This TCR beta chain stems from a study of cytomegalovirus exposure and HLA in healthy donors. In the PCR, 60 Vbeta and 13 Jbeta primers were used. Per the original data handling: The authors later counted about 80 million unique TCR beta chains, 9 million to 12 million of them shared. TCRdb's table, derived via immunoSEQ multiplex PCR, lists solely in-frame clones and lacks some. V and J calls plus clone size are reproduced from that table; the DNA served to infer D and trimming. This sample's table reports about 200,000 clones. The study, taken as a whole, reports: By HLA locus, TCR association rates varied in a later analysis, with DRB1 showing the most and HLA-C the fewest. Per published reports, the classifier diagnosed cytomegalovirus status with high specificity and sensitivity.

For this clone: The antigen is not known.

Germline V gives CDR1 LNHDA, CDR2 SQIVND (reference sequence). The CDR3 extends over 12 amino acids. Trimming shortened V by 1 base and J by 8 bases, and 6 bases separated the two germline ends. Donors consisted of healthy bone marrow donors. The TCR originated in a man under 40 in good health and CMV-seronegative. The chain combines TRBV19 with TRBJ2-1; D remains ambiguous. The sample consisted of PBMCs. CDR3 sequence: CASSIVPYEQFF. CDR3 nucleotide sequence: TGTGCCAGTAGTATAGTCCCCTATGAGCAGTTCTTC.